These T cell receptor beta chains were read from a single sample in a study of cytomegalovirus exposure and HLA in healthy donors. The protocol was immunoSEQ multiplex PCR, while the TCRdb copy is restricted to in-frame clones and leaves out a portion. The sample holds about 190,000 clones, approximately 86% seen once. The specimen was PBMCs. These receptors all stem from a woman in her twenties or thirties in good health and CMV-seronegative. The CDR3 runs from the conserved cysteine through the conserved F or W. A D gene is named only where the DNA matches it firmly. Clone size is not always given. Where it is, it says once, few, many or a class for expanded clones.

v_call: TRBV27; d_call: TRBD2; j_call: TRBJ2-7; clone_size: .; cdr3_nt: TGTGCCAGCAGTTTATCTCAGGGACTAGGCTACGAGCAGTACTTC; cdr3_aa: CASSLSQGLGYEQYF
v_call: TRBV19; d_call: .; j_call: TRBJ1-6; clone_size: .; cdr3_nt: TGTGCCAGTAGCACGACAGAATATTCACCCCTCCACTTT; cdr3_aa: CASSTTEYSPLHF
v_call: TRBV28; d_call: .; j_call: TRBJ2-7; clone_size: .; cdr3_nt: TGTGCCAGCAGTTGGGGCGGGACGTCGTCCTACGAGCAGTACTTC; cdr3_aa: CASSWGGTSSYEQYF
v_call: TRBV14; d_call: .; j_call: TRBJ2-7; clone_size: .; cdr3_nt: TGTGCCAGCAGCCAAGTTCTAGCCAACGAGCAGTACTTC; cdr3_aa: CASSQVLANEQYF
v_call: TRBV7-7; d_call: .; j_call: TRBJ2-5; clone_size: .; cdr3_nt: TGTGCTAGCAGCTTAGGTTCGGGGGTCCAAGAGACCCAGTACTTC; cdr3_aa: CASSLGSGVQETQYF
v_call: TRBV5-3; d_call: TRBD2; j_call: TRBJ2-7; clone_size: few; cdr3_nt: TGTGCCAGAATTCACCAACCGGGACTAGCCGATTACGAGCAGTACTTC; cdr3_aa: CARIHQPGLADYEQYF
v_call: TRBV25-1; d_call: .; j_call: TRBJ2-1; clone_size: .; cdr3_nt: TGTGCCAGCAGTGCTCGGGGGGCAGGAAATGAGCAGTTCTTC; cdr3_aa: CASSARGAGNEQFF
v_call: TRBV13; d_call: .; j_call: TRBJ2-5; clone_size: .; cdr3_nt: TGTGCCAGCAGCTTAGGACAGGGGGGGTTAGAGACCCAGTACTTC; cdr3_aa: CASSLGQGGLETQYF
v_call: TRBV19; d_call: .; j_call: TRBJ1-1; clone_size: .; cdr3_nt: TGTGCCAGTAGTATTAGGAGGGGCCTACTGAACACTGAAGCTTTCTTT; cdr3_aa: CASSIRRGLLNTEAFF
v_call: TRBV29-1; d_call: TRBD1; j_call: TRBJ2-2; clone_size: .; cdr3_nt: TGCAGCGCCGTGACAGGGACGAACACCGGGGAGCTGTTTTTT; cdr3_aa: CSAVTGTNTGELFF
v_call: TRBV18; d_call: .; j_call: TRBJ2-1; clone_size: few; cdr3_nt: TGTGCCAGCTCACGGGGGGTGGTGAACAATGAGCAGTTCTTC; cdr3_aa: CASSRGVVNNEQFF
v_call: TRBV7-8; d_call: .; j_call: TRBJ2-3; clone_size: .; cdr3_nt: TGTGCCAGCAGCTCTTCAGGGGAGTACACAGATACGCAGTATTTT; cdr3_aa: CASSSSGEYTDTQYF
v_call: TRBV27; d_call: .; j_call: TRBJ1-2; clone_size: .; cdr3_nt: TGTGCCAGCAGTTTATCCGCCAGTACTAACTATGGCTACACCTTC; cdr3_aa: CASSLSASTNYGYTF
v_call: TRBV23-1; d_call: .; j_call: TRBJ2-7; clone_size: .; cdr3_nt: TGCGCCAGCAGTCACCTACCCCGTGGTAGTCCCTACGAGCAGTACTTC; cdr3_aa: CASSHLPRGSPYEQYF
v_call: TRBV5-3; d_call: TRBD1; j_call: TRBJ1-1; clone_size: .; cdr3_nt: TGTGCCAGAAGCTTGGGACAGGGTGACACTGAAGCTTTCTTT; cdr3_aa: CARSLGQGDTEAFF
v_call: TRBV28; d_call: TRBD1; j_call: TRBJ1-2; clone_size: .; cdr3_nt: TGTGCAGGAGGGGGCCTTAACTTTTATGGCTACACCTTC; cdr3_aa: CAGGGLNFYGYTF